This T cell receptor (beta chain) was observed in a study of control samples from healthy donors and cancer patients. The CDR3 sequence is 16 residues long. Germline CDR1 is SGDLS and CDR2 is YYNGEE. V was trimmed by 3 bases and J by 7 bases, leaving 22 bases between them. TCRdb's copy holds only in-frame clones and misses some; the assay was immunoSEQ multiplex PCR. This table has 90,000 to 130,000 clones, 85% to 90% appearing once. This chain joins TRBV9 and TRBJ1-1, with a possible D match to TRBD1 (5 bases). This clonotype was sampled from an older woman with lung cancer. Sequencing was performed on PBMCs. CDR3 in amino acids: CASSAYQGRGFVEAFF. In nucleotides, the CDR3 is TGTGCCAGCAGCGCTTACCAAGGACGGGGCTTTGTTGAAGCTTTCTTT.